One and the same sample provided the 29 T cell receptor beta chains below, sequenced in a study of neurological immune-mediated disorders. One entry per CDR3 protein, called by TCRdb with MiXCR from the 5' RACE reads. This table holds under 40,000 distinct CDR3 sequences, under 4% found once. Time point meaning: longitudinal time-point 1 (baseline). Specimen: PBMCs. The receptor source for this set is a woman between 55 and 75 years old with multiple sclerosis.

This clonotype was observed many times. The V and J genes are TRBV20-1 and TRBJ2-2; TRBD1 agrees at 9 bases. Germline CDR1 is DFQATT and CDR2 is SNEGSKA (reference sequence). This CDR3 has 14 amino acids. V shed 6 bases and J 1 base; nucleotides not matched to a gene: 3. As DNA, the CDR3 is TGCAGTGCCTCGGGACAGGGGAACACCGGGGAGCTGTTTTTT. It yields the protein CSASGQGNTGELFF.

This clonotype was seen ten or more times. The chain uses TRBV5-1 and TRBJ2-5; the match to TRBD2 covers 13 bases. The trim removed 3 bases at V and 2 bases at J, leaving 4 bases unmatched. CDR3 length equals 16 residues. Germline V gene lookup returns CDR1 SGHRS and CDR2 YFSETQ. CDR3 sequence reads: CASSWTSGGQQETQYF. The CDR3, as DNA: TGCGCCAGCAGCTGGACTAGCGGGGGCCAACAAGAGACCCAGTACTTC.

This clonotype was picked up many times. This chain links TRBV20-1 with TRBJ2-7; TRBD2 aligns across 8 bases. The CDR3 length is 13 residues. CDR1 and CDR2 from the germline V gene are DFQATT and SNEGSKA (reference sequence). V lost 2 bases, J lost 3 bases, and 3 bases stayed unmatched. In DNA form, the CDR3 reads TGCAGTGCTAGACGGGAGGGGGGCTACGAGCAGTACTTC. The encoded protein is CSARREGGYEQYF.

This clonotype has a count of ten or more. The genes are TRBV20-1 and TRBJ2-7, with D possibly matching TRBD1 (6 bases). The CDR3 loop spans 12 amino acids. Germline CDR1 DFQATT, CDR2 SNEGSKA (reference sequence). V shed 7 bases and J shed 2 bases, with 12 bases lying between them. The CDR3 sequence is CSVRTAPYEQYF. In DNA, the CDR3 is TGCAGTGTACGGACAGCCCCCTACGAGCAGTACTTC.

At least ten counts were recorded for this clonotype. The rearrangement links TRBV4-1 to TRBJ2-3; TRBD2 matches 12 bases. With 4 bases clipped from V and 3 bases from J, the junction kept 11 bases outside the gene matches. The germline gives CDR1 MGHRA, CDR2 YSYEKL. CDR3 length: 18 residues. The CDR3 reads CASSLRTSGESATDTQYF. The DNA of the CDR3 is TGCGCCAGCAGCCTCCGGACTAGCGGGGAATCGGCGACAGATACGCAGTATTTT.

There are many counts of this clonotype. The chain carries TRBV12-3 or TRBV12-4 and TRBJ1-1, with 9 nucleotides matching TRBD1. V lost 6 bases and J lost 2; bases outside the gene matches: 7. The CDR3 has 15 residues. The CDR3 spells CASRPLGQGNTEAFF. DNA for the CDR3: TGTGCCAGCAGGCCCCTGGGACAGGGAAACACTGAAGCTTTCTTT.

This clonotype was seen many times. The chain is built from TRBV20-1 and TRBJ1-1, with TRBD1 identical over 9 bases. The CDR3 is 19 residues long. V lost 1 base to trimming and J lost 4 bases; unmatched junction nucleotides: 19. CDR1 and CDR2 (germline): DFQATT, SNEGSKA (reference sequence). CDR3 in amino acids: CSARVGTGPPGAPRTEAFF. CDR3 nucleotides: TGCAGTGCTAGAGTCGGGACAGGGCCTCCGGGGGCCCCCCGCACTGAAGCTTTCTTT.

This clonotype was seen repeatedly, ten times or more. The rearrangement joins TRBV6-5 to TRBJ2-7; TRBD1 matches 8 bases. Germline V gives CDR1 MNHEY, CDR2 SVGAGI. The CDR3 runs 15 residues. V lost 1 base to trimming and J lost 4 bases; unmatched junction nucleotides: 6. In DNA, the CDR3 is TGTGCCAGCAGTTACTTTCAGGGGGCGCATTACGAGCAGTACTTC. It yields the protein CASSYFQGAHYEQYF.

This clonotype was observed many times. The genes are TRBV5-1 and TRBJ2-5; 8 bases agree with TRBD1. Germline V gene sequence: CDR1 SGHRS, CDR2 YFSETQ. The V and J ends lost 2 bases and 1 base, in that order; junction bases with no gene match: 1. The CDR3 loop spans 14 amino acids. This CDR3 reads CASSFGTGQETQYF. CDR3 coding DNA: TGCGCCAGCAGCTTCGGGACAGGCCAAGAGACCCAGTACTTC.

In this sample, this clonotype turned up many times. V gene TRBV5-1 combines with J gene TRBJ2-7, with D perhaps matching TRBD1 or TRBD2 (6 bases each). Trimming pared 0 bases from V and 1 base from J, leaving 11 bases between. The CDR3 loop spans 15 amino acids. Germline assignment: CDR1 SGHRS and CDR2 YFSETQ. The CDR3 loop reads CASSLGGALSYEQYF. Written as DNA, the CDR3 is TGCGCCAGCAGCTTGGGGGGGGCCCTGTCCTACGAGCAGTACTTC.

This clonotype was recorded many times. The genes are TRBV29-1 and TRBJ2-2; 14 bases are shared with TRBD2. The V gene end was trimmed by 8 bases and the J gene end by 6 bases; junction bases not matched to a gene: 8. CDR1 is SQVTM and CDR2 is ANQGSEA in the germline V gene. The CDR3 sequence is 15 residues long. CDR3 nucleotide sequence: TGCAGCTCAAGGACTAGCGGGGGGAGGTCCGGGGAGCTGTTTTTT. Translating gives CSSRTSGGRSGELFF.

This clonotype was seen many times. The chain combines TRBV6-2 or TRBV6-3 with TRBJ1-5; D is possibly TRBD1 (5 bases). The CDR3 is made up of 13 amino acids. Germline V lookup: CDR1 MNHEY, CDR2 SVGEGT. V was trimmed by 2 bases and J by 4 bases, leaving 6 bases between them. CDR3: CASSYDRNQPQHF. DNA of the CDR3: TGTGCCAGCAGTTACGACAGAAATCAGCCCCAGCATTTT.

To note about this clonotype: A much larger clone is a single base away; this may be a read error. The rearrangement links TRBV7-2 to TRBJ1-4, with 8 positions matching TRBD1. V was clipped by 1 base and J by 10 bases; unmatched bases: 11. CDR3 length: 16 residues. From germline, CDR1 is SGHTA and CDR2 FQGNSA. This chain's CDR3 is CASSLEDGTGVGKLFF. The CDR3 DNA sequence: TGTGCCAGCAGCTTAGAAGACGGGACAGGAGTCGGAAAACTGTTTTTT. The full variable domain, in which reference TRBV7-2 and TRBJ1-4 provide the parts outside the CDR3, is GAGVSQSPSNKVTEKGKDVELRCDPISGHTALYWYRQSLGQGLEFLIYFQGNSAPDKSGLPSDRFSAERTGGSVSTLTIQRTQQEDSAVYLCASSLEDGTGVGKLFFGSGTQLSVL.

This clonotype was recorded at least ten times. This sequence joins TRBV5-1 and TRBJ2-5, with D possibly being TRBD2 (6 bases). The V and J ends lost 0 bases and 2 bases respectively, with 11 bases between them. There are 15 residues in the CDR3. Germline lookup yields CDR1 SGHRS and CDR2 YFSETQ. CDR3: CASSLGGARQETQYF. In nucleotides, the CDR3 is TGCGCCAGCAGCTTGGGCGGGGCCCGGCAAGAGACCCAGTACTTC.

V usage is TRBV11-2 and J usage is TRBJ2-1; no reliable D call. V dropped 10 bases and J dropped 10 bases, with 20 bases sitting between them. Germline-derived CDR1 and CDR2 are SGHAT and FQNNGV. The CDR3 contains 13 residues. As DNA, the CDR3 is TGTGCCAACTGGGTGGTAGCCTTCAAGGAGCAGTTCTTC. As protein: CANWVVAFKEQFF.

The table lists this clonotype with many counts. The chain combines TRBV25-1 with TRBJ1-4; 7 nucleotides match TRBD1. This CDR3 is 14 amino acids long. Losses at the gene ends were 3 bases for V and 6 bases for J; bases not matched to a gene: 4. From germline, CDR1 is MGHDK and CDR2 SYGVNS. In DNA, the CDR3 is TGTGCCAGCAGTGATAGGGGGCGCGATGAAAAACTGTTTTTT. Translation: CASSDRGRDEKLFF.

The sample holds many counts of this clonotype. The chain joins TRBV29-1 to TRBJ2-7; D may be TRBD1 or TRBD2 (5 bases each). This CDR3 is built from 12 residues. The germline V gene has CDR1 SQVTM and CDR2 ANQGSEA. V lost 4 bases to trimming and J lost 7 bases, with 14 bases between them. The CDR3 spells CSVGDPGQEQYF. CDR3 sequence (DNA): TGCAGCGTTGGAGACCCGGGGCAGGAGCAGTACTTC.

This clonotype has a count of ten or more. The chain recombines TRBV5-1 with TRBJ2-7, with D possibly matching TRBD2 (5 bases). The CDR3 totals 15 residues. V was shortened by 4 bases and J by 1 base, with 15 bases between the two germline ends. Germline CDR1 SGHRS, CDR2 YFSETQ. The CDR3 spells CASSGEPGPSYEQYF. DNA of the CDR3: TGCGCCAGCAGCGGGGAGCCAGGACCGTCCTACGAGCAGTACTTC. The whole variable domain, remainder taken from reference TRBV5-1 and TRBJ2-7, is KAGVTQTPRYLIKTRGQQVTLSCSPISGHRSVSWYQQTPGQGLQFLFEYFSETQRNKGNFPGRFSGRQFSNSRSEMNVSTLELGDSALYLCASSGEPGPSYEQYFGPGTRLTVT.

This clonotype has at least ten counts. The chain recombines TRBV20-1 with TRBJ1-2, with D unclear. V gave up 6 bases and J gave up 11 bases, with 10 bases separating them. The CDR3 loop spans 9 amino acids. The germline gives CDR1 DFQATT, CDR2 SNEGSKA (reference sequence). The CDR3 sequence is CSAEGFYTF. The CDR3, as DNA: TGCAGTGCCGAGGGATTTTACACCTTC.

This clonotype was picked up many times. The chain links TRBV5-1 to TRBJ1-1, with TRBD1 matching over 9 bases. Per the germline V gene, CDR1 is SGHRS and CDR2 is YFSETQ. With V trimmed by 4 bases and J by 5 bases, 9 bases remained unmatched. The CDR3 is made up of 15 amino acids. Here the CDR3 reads CASSRGQGIVTEAFF. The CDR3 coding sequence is TGCGCCAGCAGCCGGGGACAGGGAATTGTGACTGAAGCTTTCTTT.

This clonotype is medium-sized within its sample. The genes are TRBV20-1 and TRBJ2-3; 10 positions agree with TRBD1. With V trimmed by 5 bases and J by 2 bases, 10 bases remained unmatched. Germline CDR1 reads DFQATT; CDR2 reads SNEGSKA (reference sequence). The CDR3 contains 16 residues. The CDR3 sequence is CSASGTGALATDTQYF. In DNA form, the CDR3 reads TGCAGTGCTTCCGGGACAGGGGCCCTCGCCACAGATACGCAGTATTTT.

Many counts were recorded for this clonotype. This CDR3 is CASSQQGTLGNTIYF. For the CDR3, the DNA is TGTGCCAGCTCACAACAGGGGACTCTCGGAAACACCATATATTTT. This chain connects TRBV18 to TRBJ1-3, with 7 bases aligning to TRBD1. CDR3 length: 15 amino acids. Trimming took 4 bases from V and 4 from J; bases not matched to a gene: 7. Germline V gene data show CDR1 as KGHSH and CDR2 as LQKENI.

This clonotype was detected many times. The CDR3, as DNA: TGTGCCAGCAGACCCGGGACTAGAGCCTACGAGCAGTACTTC. Translating gives CASRPGTRAYEQYF. The chain couples TRBV3-1 to TRBJ2-7; 8 bases line up with TRBD2. Germline CDR1 LGHDT, CDR2 YNNKEL (reference sequence). The CDR3 consists of 14 residues. Losses at the gene ends were 6 bases for V and 2 bases for J; bases not matched to a gene: 6.

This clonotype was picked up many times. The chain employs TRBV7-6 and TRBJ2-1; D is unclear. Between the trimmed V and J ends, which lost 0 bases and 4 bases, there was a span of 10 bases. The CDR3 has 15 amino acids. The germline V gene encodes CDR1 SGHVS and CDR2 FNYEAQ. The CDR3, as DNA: TGTGCCAGCAGCTTAGCCCCGGGCCTTTACAATGAGCAGTTCTTC. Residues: CASSLAPGLYNEQFF.

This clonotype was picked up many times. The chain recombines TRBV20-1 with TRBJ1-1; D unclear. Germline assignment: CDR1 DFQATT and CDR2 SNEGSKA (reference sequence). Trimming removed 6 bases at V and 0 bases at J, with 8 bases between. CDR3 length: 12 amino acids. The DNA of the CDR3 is TGCAGTGCGGCGGGCTTGAACACTGAAGCTTTCTTT. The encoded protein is CSAAGLNTEAFF.

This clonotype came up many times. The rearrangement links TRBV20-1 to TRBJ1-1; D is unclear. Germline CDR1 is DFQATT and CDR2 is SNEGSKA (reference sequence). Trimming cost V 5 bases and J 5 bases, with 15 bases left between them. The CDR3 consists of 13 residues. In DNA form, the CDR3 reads TGCAGTGCTTCCGGCCGGGTCGAGACTGAAGCTTTCTTT. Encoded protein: CSASGRVETEAFF.

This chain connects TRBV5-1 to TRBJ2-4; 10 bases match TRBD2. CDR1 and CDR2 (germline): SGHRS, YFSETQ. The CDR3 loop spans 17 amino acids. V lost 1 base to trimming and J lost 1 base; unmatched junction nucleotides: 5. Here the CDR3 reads CASSLRSGGAAKNIQYF. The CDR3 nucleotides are TGCGCCAGCAGCTTGCGGAGCGGGGGGGCGGCCAAAAACATTCAGTACTTC.

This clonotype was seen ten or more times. The CDR3 here is CASTPLAGEPNEQYF. For the CDR3, the DNA is TGTGCCAGCACCCCACTAGCGGGGGAGCCGAACGAGCAGTACTTC. This chain joins TRBV5-6 and TRBJ2-7; 11 bases align to TRBD2. Unmatched junction bases numbered 10, after V lost 6 bases and J lost 5 bases. Looked up from germline, CDR1 is SGHDT and CDR2 is YYEEEE. The CDR3 totals 15 residues.

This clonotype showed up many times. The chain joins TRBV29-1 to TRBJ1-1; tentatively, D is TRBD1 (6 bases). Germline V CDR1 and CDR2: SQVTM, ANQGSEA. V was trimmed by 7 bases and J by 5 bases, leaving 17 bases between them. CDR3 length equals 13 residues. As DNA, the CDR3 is TGCAGCGGTCAACAGGGAAGGATTACTGAAGCTTTCTTT. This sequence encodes CSGQQGRITEAFF.